This T cell receptor (beta chain) was captured by sequencing in a study of blood T cell repertoires in COVID-19. On the study more broadly: Samples came from the United States, Italy and Spain, spanning acute and convalescent COVID-19. T cells, B-cell-depleted T cells, or PBMCs provided the cDNA or gDNA that served as material.

Seattle researchers signed up patients amid active infection and tracked them longitudinally. Methods used by the authors: From reference gene primer amplification, estimates of nucleated cell counts were derived. Method: immunoSEQ multiplex PCR; TCRdb's copy keeps in-frame clones and lacks some. That table supplies the V and J calls and clone size; D and trimming were determined from the DNA. The sample lists roughly 410,000 clones, about 87% occurring once. The sample taken for sequencing was peripheral blood. The clonotype originates from a woman aged 55 to 70 with COVID-19, enrolled during active disease.

The chain's CDR3 is CASSYSSGTSNQPQHF. In DNA form, the CDR3 reads TGTGCCAGCAGTTACTCGTCGGGGACAAGCAATCAGCCCCAGCATTTT. The gene calls are TRBV6-2 or TRBV6-3 and TRBJ1-5; possible D gene TRBD1, 6 bases. The germline V gene has CDR1 MNHEY and CDR2 SVGEGT. The CDR3 totals 16 residues. V lost 0 bases, J lost 1 base, and 10 bases lay in between.